This T cell receptor (beta chain) was sequenced during a study of shared clonotypes between healthy human individuals. The method was immunoSEQ multiplex PCR; TCRdb's version includes in-frame clones alone and lacks a portion of them. The table lists under 1,100,000 clones, about 75% of them singletons, with over 1.3% in the top ten. Trimming pared 0 bases from V and 2 bases from J, leaving 10 bases between. The CDR3 totals 15 residues. Germline CDR1 reads SGHRS; CDR2 reads YFSETQ. The sequence derives from a man younger than 35 in good health. J is TRBJ2-3 and V is TRBV5-1; D is undetermined. Sequenced input: memory CD4+ T cells sorted from blood. Subset indicated: CD45RA-negative fraction. The CDR3 loop reads CASSLAATPTDTQYF. For the CDR3, the DNA is TGCGCCAGCAGCTTGGCGGCCACCCCCACAGATACGCAGTATTTT.